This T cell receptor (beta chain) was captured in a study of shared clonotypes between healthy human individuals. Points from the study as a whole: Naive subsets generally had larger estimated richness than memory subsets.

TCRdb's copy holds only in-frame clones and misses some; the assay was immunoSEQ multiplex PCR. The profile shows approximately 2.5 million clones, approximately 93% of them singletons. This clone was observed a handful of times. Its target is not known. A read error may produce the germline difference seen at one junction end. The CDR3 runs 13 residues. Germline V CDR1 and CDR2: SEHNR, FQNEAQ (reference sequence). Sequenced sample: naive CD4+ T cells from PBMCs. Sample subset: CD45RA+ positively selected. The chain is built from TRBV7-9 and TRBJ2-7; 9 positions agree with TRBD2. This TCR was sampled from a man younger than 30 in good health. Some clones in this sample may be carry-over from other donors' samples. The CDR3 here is CASSLPLAGAEAF. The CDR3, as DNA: TGTGCCAGCAGCTTACCCTTAGCGGGAGCCGAGGCCTTC.